Below, one TCR beta chain is given with its context. TCR beta from blood CD8+ and CD4+ T cells was sequenced. Healthy donors constituted the control group, matched for age and sex. Negative isolation yielded CD4+ and CD8+ T cells, and FACS enriched TEMRA cells. The sample originates from a study of CD8 T cells in Susac syndrome. J gave up 1 base and V 9 bases, and 7 bases lay outside the gene matches. This CDR3 has 15 amino acids. Germline V CDR1 and CDR2: MGHDK, SYGVNS. A quantity of roughly 0.5 to 1 ug RNA underwent reverse transcription using random hexamers. MiXCR, run by TCRdb on the immunoSEQ multiplex PCR reads, gives a single entry per CDR3 protein. The data contain some 120,000 distinct CDR3 sequences, roughly 94% of them seen just once; the ten biggest clones take up roughly 0.095%.

Sample: CD4+ T cells from PBMCs. The chain joins TRBV25-1 to TRBJ2-2, with TRBD1 matching 8 bases. The origin of this receptor is a human donor in good health. The CDR3 sequence is CASKDRVRNTGELFF. CDR3 DNA sequence: TGTGCCAGTAAGGACAGGGTGAGGAACACCGGGGAGCTGTTTTTT.